The 27 T cell receptor beta chains below all came from one sample that was sequenced in a study of T cell responses to AZD1222 COVID-19 vaccine. Profiling relied on immunoSEQ multiplex PCR, and the TCRdb table lists in-frame clones only, not all of them. Here the sample spans about 110,000 clones, approximately 89% being singletons. The sample was peripheral blood, taken 28 days after the second AZD1222 dose. The receptors here all came from an adult who received the AZD1222 COVID-19 vaccine.

The chain joins TRBV18 to TRBJ2-3; D gene uncertain. The CDR3 runs to 12 residues. Germline V gene data show CDR1 as KGHSH and CDR2 as LQKENI. Trimming cost V 6 bases and J 4 bases, with 8 bases left between them. CDR3 bases: TGTGCCAGCTCCCCCCACTCAGATACGCAGTATTTT. Amino acids: CASSPHSDTQYF.

Note on this clone: Within the sample, other DNA sequences also encode this same CDR3. This chain uses TRBV9 with TRBJ2-1; TRBD1 matches at 9 bases. CDR1 and CDR2 (germline): SGDLS, YYNGEE. This CDR3 is 14 amino acids long. J lost 2 bases, V lost 3 bases, and 0 bases had no gene match. The CDR3 here is CASSDRGPYNEQFF. CDR3 DNA: TGTGCCAGCAGCGACAGGGGGCCCTACAATGAGCAGTTCTTC.

The chain recombines TRBV5-4 with TRBJ1-2; D possibly corresponds to TRBD1 (6 bases). This CDR3 is 14 amino acids long. The germline V and J ends were trimmed by 1 base and 5 bases, with 12 bases remaining between them. Germline CDR1 is SGHNT and CDR2 is YYREEE (reference sequence). CDR3 amino acids: CASSLTQGKYGYTF. The CDR3 DNA reads TGTGCCAGCAGCTTGACCCAGGGGAAGTATGGCTACACCTTC.

CDR3 residues: CASSSGSGNTIYF. The CDR3 DNA follows: TGTGCCAGCTCATCAGGGTCTGGAAACACCATATATTTT. V usage is TRBV18 and J usage is TRBJ1-3; possible D gene TRBD1, 5 bases. CDR1 is KGHSH, CDR2 LQKENI, per germline. The CDR3 runs to 13 residues. The V gene lost 5 bases and the J gene lost 1 base, with 6 bases spanning the gap.

The chain has TRBV15 and TRBJ1-1; D is unresolved. This CDR3 has 17 amino acids. Trimming left V 0 bases short and J 1 base short, with 15 bases between. From germline, CDR1 is LNHNV and CDR2 YYDKDF (reference sequence). CDR3 DNA: TGTGCCACCAGCAGAGATCCCCCCGGGCGAGGGAACACTGAAGCTTTCTTT. Protein: CATSRDPPGRGNTEAFF.

The J gene is TRBJ1-1, the V gene TRBV2, with TRBD1 as a possible D gene (5 bases). The CDR3 spans 14 residues. In germline, CDR1 is SNHLY, CDR2 FYNNEI. V lost 4 bases and J 0 bases, leaving 9 bases between the germline ends. The CDR3 coding sequence is TGTGCCAGCAGTGCGGGACCGGTGAACACTGAAGCTTTCTTT. This encodes CASSAGPVNTEAFF.

The chain joins TRBV5-8 to TRBJ1-2; TRBD1 agrees at 9 bases. CDR3 length: 14 amino acids. V shed 2 bases, J shed 6 bases, and the junction held 5 bases outside the gene matches. The germline gives CDR1 SGHTS, CDR2 YDEGEE. CDR3 protein: CASSFSGTGNGYTF. CDR3 DNA: TGTGCCAGCAGCTTTTCCGGGACAGGGAATGGCTACACCTTC.

V is TRBV5-1 and J is TRBJ1-4; D possibly corresponds to TRBD1 (6 bases). The germline V gene encodes CDR1 SGHRS and CDR2 YFSETQ. V was pared by 4 bases and J by 8 bases, with 18 bases between. The CDR3 loop spans 15 amino acids. CDR3 in amino acids: CASSNIGGQGEKLFF. CDR3 coding DNA: TGCGCCAGCAGCAATATAGGGGGTCAAGGAGAAAAACTGTTTTTT.

The genes are TRBV4-1 and TRBJ2-7; D unresolved. The CDR3 consists of 18 residues. The germline V gene has CDR1 MGHRA and CDR2 YSYEKL. With 1 base removed from V and 3 bases from J, the gap between germline ends came to 22 bases. CDR3 coding DNA: TGCGCCAGCAGCCAAGGCCGTTCTGTAGGCGGCCTTTTCTACGAGCAGTACTTC. It encodes CASSQGRSVGGLFYEQYF.

The V call is TRBV5-4, the J call TRBJ1-2; TRBD1 might be the D (5 bases). Germline CDR1 is SGHNT and CDR2 is YYREEE (reference sequence). The CDR3 totals 13 residues. Trimming pared 1 base from V and 5 bases from J, leaving 9 bases between. CDR3 in amino acids: CASSLPQGYGYTF. The CDR3, as DNA: TGTGCCAGCAGCTTGCCCCAGGGATATGGCTACACCTTC.

The chain has TRBV2 and TRBJ1-4; a weak D match, TRBD1 (5 bases). Trimming removed 6 bases at V and 2 bases at J, with 10 bases between. In germline, CDR1 is SNHLY, CDR2 FYNNEI. This CDR3 is built from 14 residues. DNA for the CDR3: TGTGCCAGCAGACGCGGGGGGACTAATGAAAAACTGTTTTTT. This codes for CASRRGGTNEKLFF.

V usage is TRBV2 and J usage is TRBJ1-6; the D gene is possibly TRBD1 (6 bases). V lost 6 bases and J 7 bases, leaving 10 bases between the germline ends. Germline lookup yields CDR1 SNHLY and CDR2 FYNNEI. The CDR3 has 13 amino acids. CDR3 sequence reads: CASRRQGNSPLHF. As DNA, the CDR3 is TGTGCCAGCAGACGGCAGGGGAATTCACCCCTCCACTTT.

For this clone: Other DNA sequences in this sample translate to the same CDR3. The genes are TRBV7-2 and TRBJ1-5, with D unclear. The CDR3 is 13 amino acids. The ends were cut back, 2 bases at V and 2 bases at J, with 4 bases in the middle. In germline, CDR1 is SGHTA, CDR2 FQGNSA. CDR3 region: CASSLQGNQPQHF. CDR3 DNA: TGTGCCAGCAGCTTACAGGGCAATCAGCCCCAGCATTTT.

The V gene is TRBV9, the J gene TRBJ1-4; maybe TRBD1 (6 bases). CDR1 and CDR2 (germline): SGDLS, YYNGEE. This CDR3 is 15 amino acids long. Trimming cost V 4 bases and J 7 bases, with 17 bases left between them. The chain's CDR3 is CASSPHGGALEKLFF. CDR3 nucleotides: TGTGCCAGCAGCCCGCACGGGGGGGCTCTTGAAAAACTGTTTTTT.

The V gene is TRBV7-2, the J gene TRBJ1-1; no clear D gene. This CDR3 has 13 amino acids. Per the germline V gene, CDR1 is SGHTA and CDR2 is FQGNSA. Between the trimmed V and J ends, which lost 1 base and 5 bases, there was a span of 8 bases. The CDR3 here is CASSLVEMTEAFF. CDR3 coding DNA: TGTGCCAGCAGCTTAGTGGAAATGACTGAAGCTTTCTTT.

As concerns this clone: Other DNA sequences in this specimen translate into the identical CDR3. The chain uses TRBV7-2 and TRBJ2-1, with a weak D call TRBD1 (7 bases). V was shortened by 3 bases and J by 6 bases, with 9 bases between the two germline ends. This CDR3 region has 13 residues. CDR1 is SGHTA and CDR2 is FQGNSA in the germline V gene. The CDR3 DNA is TGTGCCAGCAGCTTCCAGGGGGGCAATGAGCAGTTCTTC. Its translation is CASSFQGGNEQFF.

V usage is TRBV7-9 and J usage is TRBJ1-1, with a possible D match to TRBD1 (5 bases). CDR1 and CDR2 (germline): SEHNR, FQNEAQ (reference sequence). The CDR3 runs to 14 residues. The V end was cut by 5 bases, the J end by 7 bases, with 17 bases between. The CDR3 bases are TGTGCCAGCAGCCACCAAGTGGGGGGACTTGAAGCTTTCTTT. Encoded protein: CASSHQVGGLEAFF.

As to this clone: Germline and junction disagree at one end, which may indicate a read error. The chain joins TRBV7-9 to TRBJ1-1; 7 positions match TRBD1. Germline V gene sequence: CDR1 SEHNR, CDR2 FQNEAQ (reference sequence). CDR3 length equals 16 residues. CDR3 sequence (DNA): TGTGCCAGCAGTTTAGGGACCGGGACAGCGAACACTGAAGCTTTCTTT. Protein product: CASSLGTGTANTEAFF.

This chain uses TRBV7-2 with TRBJ1-3; D gene ambiguous. V was shortened by 5 bases and J by 5 bases, with 13 bases between the two germline ends. Germline lookup yields CDR1 SGHTA and CDR2 FQGNSA. This CDR3 contains 14 residues. The CDR3 sequence: CASSPGPERNTIYF. The CDR3 coding sequence is TGTGCCAGCAGCCCTGGACCAGAAAGAAACACCATATATTTT.

The J gene is TRBJ1-3, the V gene TRBV19; D is perhaps TRBD1 (6 bases). CDR3 length: 14 residues. V gave up 4 bases and J gave up 0 bases, with 7 bases separating them. Germline CDR1 LNHDA, CDR2 SQIVND (reference sequence). CDR3 nucleotides: TGTGCCAGTAGTAAGGACAGCTCTGGAAACACCATATATTTT. It specifies CASSKDSSGNTIYF. Looking up the rest from reference TRBV19 and TRBJ1-3 gives the full variable domain: DGGITQSPKYLFRKEGQNVTLSCEQNLNHDAMYWYRQDPGQGLRLIYYSQIVNDFQKGDIAEGYSVSREKKESFPLTVTSAQKNPTAFYLCASSKDSSGNTIYFGEGSWLTVV.

This chain links TRBV9 with TRBJ2-7, with D maybe TRBD1 (5 bases). This CDR3 is 14 amino acids long. Germline CDR1 reads SGDLS; CDR2 reads YYNGEE. V was clipped by 3 bases and J by 4 bases, with 14 bases between them. CDR3 region: CASSARQGGYEQYF. The DNA of the CDR3 is TGTGCCAGCAGCGCTAGGCAGGGCGGTTACGAGCAGTACTTC.

The V and J genes are TRBV18 and TRBJ1-5, with 9 bases matching TRBD1. Germline loops: CDR1 KGHSH, CDR2 LQKENI. The CDR3 sequence is 15 residues long. After removal of 0 bases from V and 5 bases from J, the junction contained 2 bases not matched to a gene. The CDR3 protein is CASSPPGTGYQPQHF. The CDR3 nucleotides read TGTGCCAGCTCACCACCCGGGACAGGGTATCAGCCCCAGCATTTT.

This clone was seen a few times. The J gene is TRBJ1-5, the V gene TRBV6-1; no clear D. V lost 2 bases and J lost 3, with 5 bases in between. CDR1 is MNHNS and CDR2 is SASEGT in the germline V gene. The CDR3 is 13 amino acids. CDR3 bases: TGTGCCAGCAGTGAATGGGTCAATCAGCCCCAGCATTTT. Translated: CASSEWVNQPQHF.

The chain couples TRBV7-3 to TRBJ2-2; D is uncertain. V was shortened by 5 bases and J by 0 bases, with 13 bases between the two germline ends. This CDR3 spans 16 amino acids. Germline CDR1 reads SGHTA; CDR2 reads FQGTGA. CDR3 amino acids: CASSKRPNSNTGELFF. In nucleotides, the CDR3 is TGTGCCAGCAGCAAGAGACCGAACTCGAACACCGGGGAGCTGTTTTTT.

The chain employs TRBV3-1 (or the pseudogene TRBV3-2) and TRBJ2-7; D not resolved. V was shortened by 5 bases and J by 2 bases, with 13 bases between the two germline ends. Per the germline V gene, CDR1 is LGHDT and CDR2 is YNNKEL (reference sequence). The CDR3 contains 14 residues. The CDR3 coding sequence is TGTGCCAGCAGCGTCCATCCTCCCCCCTACGAGCAGTACTTC. It encodes CASSVHPPPYEQYF.

A note on this clone: The identical CDR3 is also encoded by other nucleotide sequences in the sample. The chain combines TRBV19 with TRBJ1-4, with D tentatively TRBD1 (6 bases). V lost 3 bases, J lost 3 bases, and 8 bases lay in between. Germline CDR1 LNHDA, CDR2 SQIVND (reference sequence). The CDR3 is 14 amino acids. For the CDR3, the DNA is TGTGCCAGTAGTATTCGGGGGCCTAATGAAAAACTGTTTTTT. Its translation is CASSIRGPNEKLFF.

V gene TRBV7-3 combines with J gene TRBJ2-2; maybe TRBD2 (5 bases). CDR3 length equals 15 residues. The V and J ends lost 0 bases and 0 bases respectively, with 5 bases between them. Germline V gene data show CDR1 as SGHTA and CDR2 as FQGTGA. CDR3: CASSLTGANTGELFF. Written as DNA, the CDR3 is TGTGCCAGCAGCTTAACCGGGGCGAACACCGGGGAGCTGTTTTTT.